This T cell receptor (beta chain) came from a study of blood T cell repertoires in COVID-19. On the study more broadly: Italy, Spain and the United States were the sources of the convalescent and acute COVID-19 samples.

Germline CDR1 GTSNPN, CDR2 SVGIG (reference sequence). V dropped 4 bases and J dropped 7 bases, with 13 bases sitting between them. The CDR3 is 12 amino acids. In the source study's methods: Reference gene primers were amplified, and this amplification served to estimate nucleated cell counts. Sequenced by immunoSEQ multiplex PCR; TCRdb stores in-frame clones only, minus some. Clonal size and the V and J genes are those of that table, whereas D and trimming came from the DNA. The repertoire holds around 400,000 clones, around 89% seen once, with roughly 1.2% in the top ten. This clonotype was sampled from a man aged 35 to 55 with acute or convalescent COVID-19. The rearrangement links TRBV30 to TRBJ1-2; TRBD1 might be the D (6 bases). The sample was peripheral blood. The CDR3 loop reads CAWTAGVRGYTF. The CDR3 bases are TGTGCCTGGACAGCAGGGGTCCGTGGCTACACCTTC.